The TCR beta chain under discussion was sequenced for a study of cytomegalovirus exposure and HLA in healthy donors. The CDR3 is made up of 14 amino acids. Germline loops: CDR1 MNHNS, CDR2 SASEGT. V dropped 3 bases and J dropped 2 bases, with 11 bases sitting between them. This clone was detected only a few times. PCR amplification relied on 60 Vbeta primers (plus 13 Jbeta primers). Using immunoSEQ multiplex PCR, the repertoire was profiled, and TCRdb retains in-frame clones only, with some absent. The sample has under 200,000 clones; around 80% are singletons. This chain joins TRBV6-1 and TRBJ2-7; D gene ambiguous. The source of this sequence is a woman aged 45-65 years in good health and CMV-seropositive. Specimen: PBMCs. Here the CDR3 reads CASSDESEAYEQYF. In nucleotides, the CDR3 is TGTGCCAGCAGTGACGAATCAGAGGCCTACGAGCAGTACTTC.